Listed below are T cell receptor beta chains from one sample, sequenced in a study of T cells in localized non-small cell lung cancer. The assay was immunoSEQ multiplex PCR, and TCRdb's table has in-frame clones only and misses some. Of about 78,000 clones in the sample, about four fifths were seen once. The sample consisted of peripheral blood, taken before any cancer treatment. Every receptor here comes from a man between 35 and 75 years old with stage I lung adenocarcinoma. Each CDR3 is given with its conserved first and last residue. The D gene is left open where the match is weak. Size tells how often a clone was seen (once, few, many) or the class of an expanded clone, and some rows leave it out.

d_gene: NA
v_gene: TRBV11-3
j_gene: TRBJ2-3
abundance: NA
CDR3nt: TGTGCCAGCAGCTTAATCACAGATACGCAGTATTTT
CDR3aa: CASSLITDTQYF

d_gene: NA
v_gene: TRBV6-5
j_gene: TRBJ1-6
abundance: once
CDR3nt: TGTGCCAGCAGTTACCTGGGCCGCTTCTCACCCCTCCACTTT
CDR3aa: CASSYLGRFSPLHF

d_gene: NA
v_gene: TRBV5-1
j_gene: TRBJ1-3
abundance: NA
CDR3nt: TGCGCCAGCAGCTTCACGGGGGACTCTGGAAACACCATATATTTT
CDR3aa: CASSFTGDSGNTIYF

d_gene: NA
v_gene: TRBV6-6
j_gene: TRBJ1-2
abundance: NA
CDR3nt: TGTGCCAGCAGTTACGGAAACTATGGCTACACCTTC
CDR3aa: CASSYGNYGYTF

d_gene: NA
v_gene: TRBV7-9
j_gene: TRBJ1-1
abundance: once
CDR3nt: TGTGCCAGCAGCTTAAGCATCACTGAAGCTTTCTTT
CDR3aa: CASSLSITEAFF

d_gene: TRBD2
v_gene: TRBV19
j_gene: TRBJ2-3
abundance: NA
CDR3nt: TGTGCCAGTAGTATAAAGGTGGGGCTAGCGGGCAGGTCAGATACGCAGTATTTT
CDR3aa: CASSIKVGLAGRSDTQYF

d_gene: NA
v_gene: TRBV15
j_gene: TRBJ1-2
abundance: NA
CDR3nt: TGTGCCACCAGCAGCGACAGGACGGCTGCCTACTTCTATGGCTACACCTTC
CDR3aa: CATSSDRTAAYFYGYTF

d_gene: NA
v_gene: TRBV2
j_gene: TRBJ1-5
abundance: NA
CDR3nt: TGTGCCAGCAGTGTAAGGAACAATCAGCCCCAGCATTTT
CDR3aa: CASSVRNNQPQHF

d_gene: TRBD1
v_gene: TRBV29-1
j_gene: TRBJ2-1
abundance: NA
CDR3nt: TGCAGCGTTGGGGACAGGGTCGGCCCATACAATGAGCAGTTCTTC
CDR3aa: CSVGDRVGPYNEQFF

d_gene: TRBD1
v_gene: TRBV10-3
j_gene: TRBJ2-3
abundance: NA
CDR3nt: TGTGCCATCAGTGGGACAGGGGGCACAGATACGCAGTATTTT
CDR3aa: CAISGTGGTDTQYF

d_gene: NA
v_gene: TRBV2
j_gene: TRBJ2-7
abundance: NA
CDR3nt: TGTGCCAGCAGTGAATACAGGGATTCCTACGAGCAGTACTTC
CDR3aa: CASSEYRDSYEQYF

d_gene: NA
v_gene: TRBV6-1
j_gene: TRBJ2-2
abundance: NA
CDR3nt: TGTGCCAGCAGTTACCCCGGGGAGCTGTTTTTT
CDR3aa: CASSYPGELFF

d_gene: NA
v_gene: TRBV6-6
j_gene: TRBJ2-7
abundance: once
CDR3nt: TGTGCCAGCAGTTACGGCGGGCCTGTAGGCGAGCAGTACTTC
CDR3aa: CASSYGGPVGEQYF

d_gene: NA
v_gene: TRBV10-2
j_gene: TRBJ2-7
abundance: NA
CDR3nt: TGCGCCAGCACCCCGGGACCTCGCTACGAGCAGTACTTC
CDR3aa: CASTPGPRYEQYF

d_gene: TRBD2
v_gene: TRBV5-1
j_gene: TRBJ2-3
abundance: NA
CDR3nt: TGCGCCAGCAGCTCCCTAGCGGGGGGGGGCACAGATACGCAGTATTTT
CDR3aa: CASSSLAGGGTDTQYF

d_gene: NA
v_gene: TRBV9
j_gene: TRBJ1-1
abundance: NA
CDR3nt: TGTGCCAGCAGCGTAGTGTGGGACACTGAAGCTTTCTTT
CDR3aa: CASSVVWDTEAFF

d_gene: TRBD1
v_gene: TRBV27
j_gene: TRBJ2-7
abundance: NA
CDR3nt: TGTGCCAGCAGTTCCTCAGGACGAGGACAGGGTGGCTACGAGCAGTACTTC
CDR3aa: CASSSSGRGQGGYEQYF

d_gene: NA
v_gene: TRBV29-1
j_gene: TRBJ1-1
abundance: NA
CDR3nt: TGCAGCGTTGGGCGACATGAGGGGAACACTGAAGCTTTCTTT
CDR3aa: CSVGRHEGNTEAFF

d_gene: NA
v_gene: TRBV6-6
j_gene: TRBJ1-5
abundance: few
CDR3nt: TGTGCCAGCCGCACGGAGAATCAGCCCCAGCATTTT
CDR3aa: CASRTENQPQHF

d_gene: TRBD1
v_gene: TRBV10-3
j_gene: TRBJ2-4
abundance: NA
CDR3nt: TGTGCCATCAGTGACCAGGGGGATTGGTCCAAAAACATTCAGTACTTC
CDR3aa: CAISDQGDWSKNIQYF

d_gene: NA
v_gene: TRBV25-1
j_gene: TRBJ1-2
abundance: NA
CDR3nt: TGTGCCAGCAGAGCCTCATCGGAAGGCTACACCTTC
CDR3aa: CASRASSEGYTF

d_gene: NA
v_gene: TRBV4-2
j_gene: TRBJ1-6
abundance: NA
CDR3nt: TGTGCCAGCAGCCAAGTTGCGGGACTTGCAAATTCACCCCTCCACTTT
CDR3aa: CASSQVAGLANSPLHF

d_gene: NA
v_gene: TRBV19
j_gene: TRBJ1-5
abundance: NA
CDR3nt: TGTGCCAGTAGCCTAACCAGGGTTCGCAATCAGCCCCAGCATTTT
CDR3aa: CASSLTRVRNQPQHF

d_gene: NA
v_gene: TRBV19
j_gene: TRBJ1-1
abundance: NA
CDR3nt: TGTGCCAGTAGTATCATGGGGAACACTGAAGCTTTCTTT
CDR3aa: CASSIMGNTEAFF

d_gene: TRBD2
v_gene: TRBV7-2
j_gene: TRBJ2-1
abundance: few
CDR3nt: TGTGCCAGCAGGACTGGCGGGGGGGCCCCTGAGCAGTTCTTC
CDR3aa: CASRTGGGAPEQFF

d_gene: TRBD1
v_gene: TRBV11-2
j_gene: TRBJ1-4
abundance: NA
CDR3nt: TGTGCCAGCAGCCCGGGACAGGGGGTTAATGAAAAACTGTTTTTT
CDR3aa: CASSPGQGVNEKLFF

d_gene: NA
v_gene: TRBV9
j_gene: TRBJ2-7
abundance: NA
CDR3nt: TGTGCCAGCAGCGTTACGGCCAGTGCAAGCTCCTACGAGCAGTACTTC
CDR3aa: CASSVTASASSYEQYF

d_gene: NA
v_gene: TRBV7-9
j_gene: TRBJ2-1
abundance: few
CDR3nt: TGTGCCAGCAGCTCGGCAAATGAGCAGTTCTTC
CDR3aa: CASSSANEQFF

d_gene: NA
v_gene: TRBV5-1
j_gene: TRBJ2-1
abundance: NA
CDR3nt: TGCGCCAGCAGCATTCAGCATGAGCAGTTCTTC
CDR3aa: CASSIQHEQFF

d_gene: NA
v_gene: TRBV6-1
j_gene: TRBJ2-7
abundance: NA
CDR3nt: TGTGCCAGCAGTGAAGAGGAGGGCCAAGCCTACGAGCAGTACTTC
CDR3aa: CASSEEEGQAYEQYF

d_gene: TRBD1
v_gene: TRBV5-1
j_gene: TRBJ2-7
abundance: NA
CDR3nt: TGCGCCAGCAGCTCTTCCGGGACAGGCCTCGAGCAGTACTTC
CDR3aa: CASSSSGTGLEQYF

d_gene: TRBD1
v_gene: TRBV4-3
j_gene: TRBJ2-3
abundance: NA
CDR3nt: TGCGCCAGCAGCCTCCTCCCGGGACAGGGTTTAACAGATACGCAGTATTTT
CDR3aa: CASSLLPGQGLTDTQYF

d_gene: NA
v_gene: TRBV14
j_gene: TRBJ2-5
abundance: NA
CDR3nt: TGTGCCAGCAGCCAAGAGACCGCCCAGACCCAGTACTTC
CDR3aa: CASSQETAQTQYF

d_gene: NA
v_gene: TRBV18
j_gene: TRBJ1-1
abundance: NA
CDR3nt: TGTGCCAGCTCATCAACCGGGGTGGGGGAATACACTGAAGCTTTCTTT
CDR3aa: CASSSTGVGEYTEAFF

d_gene: NA
v_gene: TRBV6-1
j_gene: TRBJ1-3
abundance: NA
CDR3nt: TGTGCCAGCAGTGAAGCGCAGGTTAGCTCTGGAAACACCATATATTTT
CDR3aa: CASSEAQVSSGNTIYF

d_gene: NA
v_gene: TRBV27
j_gene: TRBJ1-2
abundance: NA
CDR3nt: TGTGCCAGCAGTCCGCATACAGGTTCCGCCGGCTACACCTTC
CDR3aa: CASSPHTGSAGYTF

d_gene: TRBD1
v_gene: TRBV7-9
j_gene: TRBJ1-1
abundance: NA
CDR3nt: TGTGCCAGCAGCTTATACCGGGACAGGCACACTGAAGCTTTCTTT
CDR3aa: CASSLYRDRHTEAFF

d_gene: NA
v_gene: TRBV2
j_gene: TRBJ1-2
abundance: NA
CDR3nt: TGTGCCAGCTCCCAGGAGGCGGAACGTGGCTACACCTTC
CDR3aa: CASSQEAERGYTF

d_gene: NA
v_gene: TRBV18
j_gene: TRBJ1-5
abundance: NA
CDR3nt: TGTGCCAGCTCCCAAGCGTGGGGCAATCAGCCCCAGCATTTT
CDR3aa: CASSQAWGNQPQHF

d_gene: NA
v_gene: TRBV4-2
j_gene: TRBJ1-1
abundance: few
CDR3nt: TGTGCCAGCAGCCAGGACGGGGAGAACACTGAAGCTTTCTTT
CDR3aa: CASSQDGENTEAFF

d_gene: NA
v_gene: TRBV20-1
j_gene: TRBJ1-1
abundance: once
CDR3nt: TGCAGTGCTAGAGATTCGAGGGCTTTCTTT
CDR3aa: CSARDSRAFF

d_gene: NA
v_gene: TRBV5-6
j_gene: TRBJ1-2
abundance: NA
CDR3nt: TGTGCCAGCAGCTTGGTAGGGAACCATGGCTACACCTTC
CDR3aa: CASSLVGNHGYTF

d_gene: TRBD2
v_gene: TRBV5-5
j_gene: TRBJ2-7
abundance: NA
CDR3nt: TGTGCCAGCAGCCCCAAAATGGGGACTAGCGTGTACGAGCAGTACTTC
CDR3aa: CASSPKMGTSVYEQYF

d_gene: TRBD1
v_gene: TRBV5-5
j_gene: TRBJ1-1
abundance: NA
CDR3nt: TGTGCCAGCAGGCCTACAGGGGCGGACGGCACTGAAGCTTTCTTT
CDR3aa: CASRPTGADGTEAFF

d_gene: NA
v_gene: TRBV19
j_gene: TRBJ1-2
abundance: NA
CDR3nt: TGTGCCAGTAGTGAGCGGGACAACGGCTACACCTTC
CDR3aa: CASSERDNGYTF

d_gene: TRBD2
v_gene: TRBV29-1
j_gene: TRBJ2-7
abundance: once
CDR3nt: TGCAGCGTGACGACTAGCGGGAGGATGGAGTTAGGCTACGAGCAGTACTTC
CDR3aa: CSVTTSGRMELGYEQYF

d_gene: NA
v_gene: TRBV2
j_gene: TRBJ1-5
abundance: NA
CDR3nt: TGTGCCAGCAGGACAAGGTTCAATCAGCCCCAGCATTTT
CDR3aa: CASRTRFNQPQHF

d_gene: NA
v_gene: TRBV6-1
j_gene: TRBJ2-7
abundance: NA
CDR3nt: TGTGCCAGCAGTGGCGGGGGACAAGGGTACGAGCAGTACTTC
CDR3aa: CASSGGGQGYEQYF

d_gene: NA
v_gene: TRBV18
j_gene: TRBJ2-7
abundance: NA
CDR3nt: TGTGCCAGCTCACCAGGGAGCGAACAGCAGTACTTC
CDR3aa: CASSPGSEQQYF

d_gene: NA
v_gene: TRBV7-9
j_gene: TRBJ2-7
abundance: NA
CDR3nt: TGTGCCAGCAGCCCTTTCGGCCCCTCCTACGAGCAGTACTTC
CDR3aa: CASSPFGPSYEQYF

d_gene: TRBD1
v_gene: TRBV7-3
j_gene: TRBJ1-4
abundance: NA
CDR3nt: TGTGCCAGCAGTCCCGGTGGGACAGGGAGAACTAATGAAAAACTGTTTTTT
CDR3aa: CASSPGGTGRTNEKLFF

d_gene: NA
v_gene: TRBV27
j_gene: TRBJ2-7
abundance: NA
CDR3nt: TGTGCCAGCAGTTCCACTCTCGCCGTAGGGGGCTACGAGCAGTACTTC
CDR3aa: CASSSTLAVGGYEQYF

d_gene: NA
v_gene: TRBV6-5
j_gene: TRBJ1-2
abundance: NA
CDR3nt: TGTGCCAGCAGTTACGGCGGGAGCCGGGCCGGCTACACCTTC
CDR3aa: CASSYGGSRAGYTF